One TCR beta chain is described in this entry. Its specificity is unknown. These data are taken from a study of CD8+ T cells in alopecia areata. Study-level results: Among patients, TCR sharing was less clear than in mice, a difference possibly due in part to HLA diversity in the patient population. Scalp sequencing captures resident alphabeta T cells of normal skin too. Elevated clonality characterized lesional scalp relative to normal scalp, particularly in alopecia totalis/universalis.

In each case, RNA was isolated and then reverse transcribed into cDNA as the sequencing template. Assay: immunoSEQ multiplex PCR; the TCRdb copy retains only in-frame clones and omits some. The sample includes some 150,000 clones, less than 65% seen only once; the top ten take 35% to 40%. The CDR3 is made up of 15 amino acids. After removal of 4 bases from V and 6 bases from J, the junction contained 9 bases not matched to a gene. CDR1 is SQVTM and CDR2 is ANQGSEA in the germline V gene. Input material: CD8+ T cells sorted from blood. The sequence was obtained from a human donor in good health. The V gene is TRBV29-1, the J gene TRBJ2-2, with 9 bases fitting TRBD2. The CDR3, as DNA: TGCAGCGTTGCCGGGGGACTAGCCGGTGCCGGGGAGCTGTTTTTT. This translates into CSVAGGLAGAGELFF.